The following is a T cell receptor (beta chain) sequence with its context. No antigen is known for it. Primers included in the PCR were 60 Vbeta and 13 Jbeta primers. The table came from immunoSEQ multiplex PCR; TCRdb's copy has only in-frame clones and leaves some out. There are around 200,000 clones in the sample; around three quarters occur only once, and just over 2% lies in the top ten. Germline CDR1 and CDR2: LNHNV and YYDKDF (reference sequence). With 2 bases removed from V and 3 bases from J, the gap between germline ends came to 7 bases. The CDR3 has 13 residues. The data originate from a study of cytomegalovirus exposure and HLA in healthy donors. The overall study: In a previous analysis, approximately 110 million unique TCR beta sequences were found from 150 million to 200 million T cells. Study-level points and caveats: It was 150 to 200 TCR beta chains that were listed as cytomegalovirus-associated. The dataset shows that most TCR sequences were rare, while some public TCRs occurred in many donors. Certain indistinguishable V segments, among them TRBV6-2 and TRBV6-3, were excluded.

Material: PBMCs. The chain employs TRBV15 and TRBJ1-1; D gene uncertain. The origin of this receptor is a woman aged 25 to 39 in good health and CMV-seropositive. In nucleotides, the CDR3 is TGTGCCACCAGCAGAAACCGGGACACTGAAGCTTTCTTT. Its translation: CATSRNRDTEAFF. The full variable domain, with the rest looked up from reference TRBV15 and TRBJ1-1, is DAMVIQNPRYQVTQFGKPVTLSCSQTLNHNVMYWYQQKSSQAPKLLFHYYDKDFNNEADTPDNFQSRRPNTSFCFLDIRSPGLGDTAMYLCATSRNRDTEAFFGQGTRLTVV.